This T cell receptor (beta chain) was sequenced for a study of CD8+CD57+ T cells in acquired aplastic anemia. Study in general: Each DNA sample taken from sorted CD4+ and CD8+ cells came to roughly 3.5 ug on average.

Points from the study as a whole: Both patients and controls carried the same twenty-nine CD8+ CDR3 sequences.

Genomic DNA constituted the template upon which TCR beta VDJ and CDR3 profiling was performed. TCRdb analysed the reads with MiXCR anew, one entry per CDR3 protein. The sample contains 300,000 or so distinct CDR3 sequences, around three fifths of which appear only once. This clonotype was found once. Its antigen is still unknown. Germline assignment: CDR1 ENHRY and CDR2 SYGVKD. Trimming removed 2 bases at V and 5 bases at J, with 10 bases between. The CDR3 length is 14 residues. This sequence originates from a human donor with severe aplastic anemia or a healthy control (not recorded which). Sequenced sample: sorted CD4+, CD8+, or CD8+CD57+ T cells (not recorded which) from PBMCs. This sequence joins TRBV10-3 and TRBJ1-5; D not resolved. The CDR3 region has the DNA TGTGCCATCAGTGAGGACCCTACTCATCAGCCCCAGCATTTT. It translates to CAISEDPTHQPQHF.